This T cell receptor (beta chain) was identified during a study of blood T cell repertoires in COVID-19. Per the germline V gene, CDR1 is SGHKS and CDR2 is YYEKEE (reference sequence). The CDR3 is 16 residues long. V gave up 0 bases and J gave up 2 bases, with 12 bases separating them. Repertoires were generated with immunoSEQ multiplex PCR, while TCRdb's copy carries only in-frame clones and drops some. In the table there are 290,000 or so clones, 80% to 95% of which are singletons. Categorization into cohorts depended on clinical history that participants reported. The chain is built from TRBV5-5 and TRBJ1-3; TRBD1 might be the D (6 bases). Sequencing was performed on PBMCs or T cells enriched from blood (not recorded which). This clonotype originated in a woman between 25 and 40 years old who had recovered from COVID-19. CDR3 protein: CASSLDRTGTGNTIYF. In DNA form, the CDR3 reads TGTGCCAGCAGCTTGGATCGCACAGGGACTGGAAACACCATATATTTT.